This TCR beta chain comes out of a study of T cells in Graves' hyperthyroidism and ophthalmopathy. Patients were excluded because of uncontrolled infection, other autoimmune disease, pregnancy or lactation. The diagnostic basis comprised clinical symptoms, serum thyroxine and TRAb, thyroid ultrasound and orbital computed tomography. An approximately 10 ml volume of fresh peripheral blood provided the PBMCs. V was trimmed by 6 bases and J by 4 bases, leaving 10 bases between them. Germline V lookup: CDR1 MDHEN, CDR2 SYDVKM. The CDR3 runs to 13 residues. This clonotype appeared many times. The antigen is undetermined. Points from the study as a whole: Ophthalmopathy was told apart from stable hyperthyroidism by a 13 V-J model.

Amplification of TCR beta CDR3 regions was performed using RNA transcripts as template. HTBI primers drove first-round RT-PCR of the TCR CDR3. TCRdb processed the multiplex PCR reads anew with MiXCR; each CDR3 protein has one entry. The repertoire includes hundreds of thousands of distinct CDR3 sequences, roughly 15% of them detected once, and roughly 10% sits in the top ten. The V gene is TRBV28, the J gene TRBJ1-3; possible D gene TRBD1, 6 bases. The origin of this receptor is a young woman with Graves' hyperthyroidism. Material for sequencing was blood. Here the CDR3 reads CASRPGAGNTIYF. The CDR3 DNA sequence: TGTGCCAGCAGACCAGGGGCCGGAAACACCATATATTTT.